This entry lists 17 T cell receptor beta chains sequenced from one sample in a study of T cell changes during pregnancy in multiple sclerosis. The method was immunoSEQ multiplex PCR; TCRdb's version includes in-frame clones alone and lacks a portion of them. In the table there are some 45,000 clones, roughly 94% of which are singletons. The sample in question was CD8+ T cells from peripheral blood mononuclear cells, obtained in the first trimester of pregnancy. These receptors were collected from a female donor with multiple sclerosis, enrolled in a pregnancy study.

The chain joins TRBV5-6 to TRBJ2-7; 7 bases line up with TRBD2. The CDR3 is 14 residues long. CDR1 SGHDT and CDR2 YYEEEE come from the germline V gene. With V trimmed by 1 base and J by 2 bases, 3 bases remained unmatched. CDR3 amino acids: CASSLSSGAYEQYF. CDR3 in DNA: TGTGCCAGCAGCTTGTCCAGCGGGGCCTACGAGCAGTACTTC.

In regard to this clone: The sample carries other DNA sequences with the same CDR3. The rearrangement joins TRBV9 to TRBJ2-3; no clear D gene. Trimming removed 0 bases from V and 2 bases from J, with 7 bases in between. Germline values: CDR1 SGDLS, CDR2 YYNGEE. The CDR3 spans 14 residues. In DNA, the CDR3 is TGTGCCAGCAGCGTAGCGGGTTCCACAGATACGCAGTATTTT. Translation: CASSVAGSTDTQYF. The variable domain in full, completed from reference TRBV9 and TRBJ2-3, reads DSGVTQTPKHLITATGQRVTLRCSPRSGDLSVYWYQQSLDQGLQFLIQYYNGEERAKGNILERFSAQQFPDLHSELNLSSLELGDSALYFCASSVAGSTDTQYFGPGTRLTVL.

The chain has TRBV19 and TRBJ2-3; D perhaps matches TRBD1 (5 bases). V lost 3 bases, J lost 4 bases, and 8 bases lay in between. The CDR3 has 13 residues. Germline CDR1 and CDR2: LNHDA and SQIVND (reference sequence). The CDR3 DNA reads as TGTGCCAGTAGTATGCAACAGGCAGATACGCAGTATTTT. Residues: CASSMQQADTQYF.

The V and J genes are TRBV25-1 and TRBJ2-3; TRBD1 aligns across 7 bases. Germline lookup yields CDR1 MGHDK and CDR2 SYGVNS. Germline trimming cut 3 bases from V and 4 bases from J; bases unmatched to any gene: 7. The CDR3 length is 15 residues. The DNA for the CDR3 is TGTGCCAGCAGTGAGGAAACAGGGGCCCCAGATACGCAGTATTTT. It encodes CASSEETGAPDTQYF.

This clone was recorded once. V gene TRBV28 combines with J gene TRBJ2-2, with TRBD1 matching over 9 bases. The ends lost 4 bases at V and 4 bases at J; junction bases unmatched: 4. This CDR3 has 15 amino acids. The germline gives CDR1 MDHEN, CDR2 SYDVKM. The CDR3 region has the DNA TGTGCCAGCAGTTCCGGGACAGGGACCACCGGGGAGCTGTTTTTT. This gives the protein CASSSGTGTTGELFF.

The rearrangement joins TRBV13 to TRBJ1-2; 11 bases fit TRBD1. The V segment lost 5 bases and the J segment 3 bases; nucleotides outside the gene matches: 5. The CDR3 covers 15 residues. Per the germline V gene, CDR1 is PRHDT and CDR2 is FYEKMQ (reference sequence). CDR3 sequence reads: CASSGGGQGDYGYTF. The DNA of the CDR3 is TGTGCCAGCAGCGGAGGGGGACAGGGGGACTATGGCTACACCTTC.

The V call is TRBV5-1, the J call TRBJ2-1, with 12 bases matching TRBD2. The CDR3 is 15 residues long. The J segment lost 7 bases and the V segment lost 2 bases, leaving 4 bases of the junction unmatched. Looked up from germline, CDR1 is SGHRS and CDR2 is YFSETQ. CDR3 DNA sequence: TGCGCCAGCAGCTTAACAGGGACTAGCGGGAATGAGCAGTTCTTC. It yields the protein CASSLTGTSGNEQFF.

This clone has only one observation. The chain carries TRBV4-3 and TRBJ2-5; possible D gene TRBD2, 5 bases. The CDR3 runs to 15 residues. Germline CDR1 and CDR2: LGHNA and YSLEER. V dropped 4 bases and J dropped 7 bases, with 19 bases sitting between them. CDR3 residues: CASSLVRGERRTQYF. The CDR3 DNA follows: TGCGCCAGCAGCCTAGTTCGGGGTGAGAGGAGGACCCAGTACTTC.

The CDR3 DNA reads as TGTGCCAGCAGCAGAACTAGTCCAGATACGCAGTATTTT. It codes for CASSRTSPDTQYF. The chain links TRBV27 to TRBJ2-3; possibly TRBD2 for D (5 bases). Germline V gives CDR1 MNHEY, CDR2 SMNVEV (reference sequence). CDR3 size: 13 residues. V was trimmed by 6 bases and J by 4 bases, leaving 11 bases between them.

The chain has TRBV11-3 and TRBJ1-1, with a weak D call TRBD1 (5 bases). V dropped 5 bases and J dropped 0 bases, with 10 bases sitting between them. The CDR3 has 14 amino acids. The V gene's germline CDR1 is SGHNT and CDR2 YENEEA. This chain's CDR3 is CASSLDRLNTEAFF. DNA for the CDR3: TGTGCCAGCAGCCTTGACAGATTGAACACTGAAGCTTTCTTT.

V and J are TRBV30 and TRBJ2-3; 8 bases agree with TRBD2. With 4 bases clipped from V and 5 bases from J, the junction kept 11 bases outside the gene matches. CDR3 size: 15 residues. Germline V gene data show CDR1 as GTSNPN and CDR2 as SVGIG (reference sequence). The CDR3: CAWTSVSGIGDTQYF. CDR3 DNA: TGTGCCTGGACGTCGGTTAGCGGGATTGGAGATACGCAGTATTTT. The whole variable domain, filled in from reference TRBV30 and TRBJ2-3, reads SQTIHQWPATLVQPVGSPLSLECTVEGTSNPNLYWYRQAAGRGLQLLFYSVGIGQISSEVPQNLSASRPQDRQFILSSKKLLLSDSGFYLCAWTSVSGIGDTQYFGPGTRLTVL.

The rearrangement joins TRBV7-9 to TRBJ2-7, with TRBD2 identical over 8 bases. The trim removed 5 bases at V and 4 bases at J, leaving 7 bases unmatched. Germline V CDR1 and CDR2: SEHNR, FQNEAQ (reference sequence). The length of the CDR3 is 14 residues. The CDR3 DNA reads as TGTGCCAGCAGCCCAGCCGGGACTAGATACGAGCAGTACTTC. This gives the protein CASSPAGTRYEQYF.

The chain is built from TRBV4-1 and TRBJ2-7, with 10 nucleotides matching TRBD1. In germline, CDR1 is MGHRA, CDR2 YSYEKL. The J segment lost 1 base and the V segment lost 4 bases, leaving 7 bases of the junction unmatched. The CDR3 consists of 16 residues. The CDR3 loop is CASSPSGQGVSYEQYF. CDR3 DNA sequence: TGCGCCAGCAGCCCCTCCGGACAGGGGGTGTCCTACGAGCAGTACTTC.

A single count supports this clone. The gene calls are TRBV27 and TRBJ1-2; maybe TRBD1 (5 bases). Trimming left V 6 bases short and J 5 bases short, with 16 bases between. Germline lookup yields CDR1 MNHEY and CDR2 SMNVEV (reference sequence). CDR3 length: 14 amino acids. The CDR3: CASRTGGGLYGYTF. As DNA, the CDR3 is TGTGCCAGCAGAACTGGGGGGGGACTGTATGGCTACACCTTC.

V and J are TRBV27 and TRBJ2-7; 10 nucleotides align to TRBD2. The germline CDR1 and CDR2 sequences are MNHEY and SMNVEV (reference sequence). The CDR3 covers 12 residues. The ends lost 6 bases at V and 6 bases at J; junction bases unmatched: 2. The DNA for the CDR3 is TGTGCCAGCAGCCGGACTAGCGGCGAGCAGTACTTC. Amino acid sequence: CASSRTSGEQYF.

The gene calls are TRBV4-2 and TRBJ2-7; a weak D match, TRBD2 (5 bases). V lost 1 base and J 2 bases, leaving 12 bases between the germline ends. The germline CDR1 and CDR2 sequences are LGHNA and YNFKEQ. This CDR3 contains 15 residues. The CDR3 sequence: CASSQVIEGTYEQYF. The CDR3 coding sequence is TGTGCCAGCAGCCAAGTTATCGAGGGAACCTACGAGCAGTACTTC.

CDR3 sequence: CASSSPPRRGGNEQFF. CDR3 DNA: TGTGCCAGCAGTTCCCCCCCGAGGCGAGGGGGCAATGAGCAGTTCTTC. The rearrangement joins TRBV5-4 to TRBJ2-1, with a tentative D call TRBD1 (6 bases). Germline V lookup: CDR1 SGHNT, CDR2 YYREEE (reference sequence). Trimming removed 5 bases from V and 6 bases from J, with 21 bases in between. CDR3 length: 16 residues.